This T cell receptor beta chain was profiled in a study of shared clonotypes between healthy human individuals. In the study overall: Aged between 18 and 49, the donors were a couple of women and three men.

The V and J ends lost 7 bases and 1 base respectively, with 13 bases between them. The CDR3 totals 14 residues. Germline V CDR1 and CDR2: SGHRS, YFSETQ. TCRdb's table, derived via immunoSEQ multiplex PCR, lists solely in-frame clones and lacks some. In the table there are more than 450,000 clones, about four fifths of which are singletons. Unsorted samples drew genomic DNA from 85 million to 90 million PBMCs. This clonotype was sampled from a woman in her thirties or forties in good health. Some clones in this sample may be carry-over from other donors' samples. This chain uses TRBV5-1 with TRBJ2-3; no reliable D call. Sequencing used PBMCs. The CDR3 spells CASRSAAGTDTQYF. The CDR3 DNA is TGCGCCAGCCGCTCTGCGGCGGGCACAGATACGCAGTATTTT.